This is a list of T cell receptor beta chains from one sample in a study of somatic mutations in cytotoxic T cells in rheumatoid arthritis. Method: immunoSEQ multiplex PCR; TCRdb's copy keeps in-frame clones and lacks some. This sample has about 20,000 clones, with 86% found just once. Sequenced: CD8+ T cells sorted from blood. The source of these receptors is a man aged 35 to 55 in good health. CDR3s include the opening cysteine and the closing phenylalanine or tryptophan. A D gene is named only where the DNA matches it firmly. Part of the rows lack a size; the others show once, few, many or a class for expanded clones.

CDR3nt	CDR3aa	v_gene	abundance	j_gene	d_gene
TGCGCCAGCAGCCAGAGTGCTGGGCGGCGCAATCAGCCCCAGCATTTT	CASSQSAGRRNQPQHF	TRBV4-1	-	TRBJ1-5	-
TGCGCCAGCAGCCAACTAACCGACAGGGCGGACTATGGCTACACCTTC	CASSQLTDRADYGYTF	TRBV4-3	-	TRBJ1-2	TRBD1
TGTGCCAGCAGCCCACAGGGTTACGAGCAGTACTTC	CASSPQGYEQYF	TRBV27	once	TRBJ2-7	-
TGTGCCATCAGTGAGCTCTACCGGGACAGGGGGTCGTTGGATACGCAGTATTTT	CAISELYRDRGSLDTQYF	TRBV10-3	-	TRBJ2-3	TRBD1
TGCGCCAGCAGCCATAAGAGGACTGGGAGCTACGAGCAGTACTTC	CASSHKRTGSYEQYF	TRBV4-1	once	TRBJ2-7	-
TGTGCCAGCAGCTTAGGGGGGACTAGCGCCTCCTACGAGCAGTACTTC	CASSLGGTSASYEQYF	TRBV13	-	TRBJ2-7	TRBD2
TGTGCCAGCAGCCCGGGACCTGATAGCAATCAGCCCCAGCATTTT	CASSPGPDSNQPQHF	TRBV9	few	TRBJ1-5	-
TGTGCCAGTAGCTCTCCGACAGTCATGAACACTGAAGCTTTCTTT	CASSSPTVMNTEAFF	TRBV19	-	TRBJ1-1	-
TGCGCCAGCAGCCCGCTCGGACATAATCAGCCCCAGCATTTT	CASSPLGHNQPQHF	TRBV4-3	once	TRBJ1-5	-
TGTGCCAGCAGTTCTGAAATGTGGGGAGAAAATCAGCCCCAGCATTTT	CASSSEMWGENQPQHF	TRBV28	-	TRBJ1-5	-
TGTGCCAGCGCGGGCAGGGGGTCCACCGGGGAGCTGTTTTTT	CASAGRGSTGELFF	TRBV28	-	TRBJ2-2	TRBD1
TGTGCCACTTCCCGAGGGTTCCTTTACGAGCAGTACTTC	CATSRGFLYEQYF	TRBV27	-	TRBJ2-7	-
TGTGCCAGCAGCCTCGGGAGTGGCGGGGAGCTGTTTTTT	CASSLGSGGELFF	TRBV7-8	-	TRBJ2-2	-
TGTGCCAGCAGCTTAACGCCGCAGTGGGAGCAGTTCTTC	CASSLTPQWEQFF	TRBV7-9	-	TRBJ2-1	-
TGTGCCAGCAGTTTATCTGGTCAAACCTACGAGCAGTACTTC	CASSLSGQTYEQYF	TRBV27	-	TRBJ2-7	-
TGTGCCAGCAGTTTAGGGACTAGCGTTTACAATGAGCAGTTCTTC	CASSLGTSVYNEQFF	TRBV28	-	TRBJ2-1	TRBD2
TGTGCCAGCTCACCCCTCGACAGGGGAACTCAGCCCCAGCATTTT	CASSPLDRGTQPQHF	TRBV18	-	TRBJ1-5	TRBD1
TGTGCCACCAGTACGGACAGGGGGCTCGCTAACTATGGCTACACCTTC	CATSTDRGLANYGYTF	TRBV15	-	TRBJ1-2	TRBD1
TGTGCCAGCAGCTTCTCTTATTACACGGCCCCCTACGAGCAGTACTTC	CASSFSYYTAPYEQYF	TRBV5-6	-	TRBJ2-7	-
TGTGCCAGCAGTCTCCAGGGGGCCAAAAACATTCAGTACTTC	CASSLQGAKNIQYF	TRBV27	once	TRBJ2-4	-
TGTGCCAGCAGTTTTGTGGCGGCAGGGGGTACCTACGAGCAGTACTTC	CASSFVAAGGTYEQYF	TRBV27	once	TRBJ2-7	TRBD1
TGTGCCAGCAGCCTACGGACTAGCGGGAGGGCCCCCGGTGAGCAGTTCTTC	CASSLRTSGRAPGEQFF	TRBV9	-	TRBJ2-1	TRBD2
TGTGCCAGCAGCTTAGTAGTGACCTCCTACGAGCAGTACTTC	CASSLVVTSYEQYF	TRBV7-2	once	TRBJ2-7	-
TGTGCCACCGCGGAAACGCCAACTAACTATGGCTACACCTTC	CATAETPTNYGYTF	TRBV15	-	TRBJ1-2	-
TGTGCCAGCAGTTTATCGGGGACAGGGTCGATATACGAGCAGTACTTC	CASSLSGTGSIYEQYF	TRBV28	-	TRBJ2-7	TRBD1
TGTGCCAGCAGCCCGGGACTTTTCTACGAGCAGTACTTC	CASSPGLFYEQYF	TRBV11-2	-	TRBJ2-7	-
TGTGCCAGCCTCCAGGTAGAAGACAGACCAAACACTGAAGCTTTCTTT	CASLQVEDRPNTEAFF	TRBV13	-	TRBJ1-1	-
TGTGCCACCCTGGACAGGGGACCCTACGAGCAGTACTTC	CATLDRGPYEQYF	TRBV6-1	few	TRBJ2-7	TRBD1
TGTGCCAGCAGCACCGGCGCGCAAACCTACGAGCAGTACTTC	CASSTGAQTYEQYF	TRBV13	-	TRBJ2-7	-
TGTGCCAGCAGCGACCTAGCGGGGGCAGATACGCAGTATTTT	CASSDLAGADTQYF	TRBV9	-	TRBJ2-3	TRBD2
TGTGCCTGGAAGAACCGGGGAGAGTGGCCCTACGAGCAGTACTTC	CAWKNRGEWPYEQYF	TRBV30	-	TRBJ2-7	-
TGTGCCAGCAGCCCCGGGACAGGGGGCTACGAGCAGTACTTC	CASSPGTGGYEQYF	TRBV11-2	-	TRBJ2-7	TRBD1
TGTGCCAGCACCGGTGCGGGGACACTAGGCTACAATGAGCAGTTCTTC	CASTGAGTLGYNEQFF	TRBV7-9	once	TRBJ2-1	-
TGTGCCAGCAGTGAATATACGGGGTCACAAGAGACCCAGTACTTC	CASSEYTGSQETQYF	TRBV25-1	-	TRBJ2-5	-
TGTGCCAGCAGCCGACAGGGCGCATCTGGAAACACCATATATTTT	CASSRQGASGNTIYF	TRBV6-5	-	TRBJ1-3	TRBD1
TGTGCCAGCAGCTTGCTACTAGCGGGAGTGAGTGAGCAGTACTTC	CASSLLLAGVSEQYF	TRBV7-8	-	TRBJ2-7	TRBD2
TGTGCCAGCAGCCAAAACAGGGGGGCGAACTATGGCTACACCTTC	CASSQNRGANYGYTF	TRBV4-2	-	TRBJ1-2	TRBD1